One TCR beta chain is described in this entry. Antigen specificity is unknown. Source material for PBMCs was 9 to 10 ml fresh peripheral blood. Amplified TCR beta CDR3 regions came from RNA transcripts. Using the HTBI primer set, a first-round RT-PCR was run on the TCR CDR3. TCRdb independently ran MiXCR on the multiplex PCR reads; one entry per CDR3 protein. This table has some 350,000 distinct CDR3 sequences, about 15% appearing once. The sample comes from a study of T cells in Graves' hyperthyroidism and ophthalmopathy. Study context: Peripheral blood was taken when the disease was first diagnosed, before any treatment began. Overall study findings and caveats: A model of 13 V-J features distinguished ophthalmopathy from stable hyperthyroidism.

Unmatched junction bases numbered 4, after V lost 6 bases and J lost 3 bases. The CDR3 totals 14 residues. The sequenced sample was blood. The sequence was collected from a woman aged 55 to 70 with Graves' ophthalmopathy. The chain carries TRBV12-3 or TRBV12-4 and TRBJ2-1, with 8 bases aligning to TRBD2. The CDR3 protein is CASRISGVYNEQFF. As DNA, the CDR3 is TGTGCCAGCAGGATTAGCGGGGTCTACAATGAGCAGTTCTTC.